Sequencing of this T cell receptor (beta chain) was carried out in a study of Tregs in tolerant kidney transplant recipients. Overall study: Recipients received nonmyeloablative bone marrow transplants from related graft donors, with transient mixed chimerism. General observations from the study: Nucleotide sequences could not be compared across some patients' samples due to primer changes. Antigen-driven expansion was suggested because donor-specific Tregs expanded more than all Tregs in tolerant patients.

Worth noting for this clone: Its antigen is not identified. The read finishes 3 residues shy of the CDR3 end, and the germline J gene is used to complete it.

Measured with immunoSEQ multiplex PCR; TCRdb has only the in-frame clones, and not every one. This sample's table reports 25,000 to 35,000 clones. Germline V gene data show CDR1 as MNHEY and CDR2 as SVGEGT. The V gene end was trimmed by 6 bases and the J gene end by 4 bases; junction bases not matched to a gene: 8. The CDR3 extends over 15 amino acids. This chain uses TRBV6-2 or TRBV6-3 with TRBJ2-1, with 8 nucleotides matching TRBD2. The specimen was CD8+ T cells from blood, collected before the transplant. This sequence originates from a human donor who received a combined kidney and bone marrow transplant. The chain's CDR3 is CASRLLAEDYNEQFF. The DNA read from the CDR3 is TGTGCCAGCAGGCTACTAGCGGAGGATTACAATGAG.